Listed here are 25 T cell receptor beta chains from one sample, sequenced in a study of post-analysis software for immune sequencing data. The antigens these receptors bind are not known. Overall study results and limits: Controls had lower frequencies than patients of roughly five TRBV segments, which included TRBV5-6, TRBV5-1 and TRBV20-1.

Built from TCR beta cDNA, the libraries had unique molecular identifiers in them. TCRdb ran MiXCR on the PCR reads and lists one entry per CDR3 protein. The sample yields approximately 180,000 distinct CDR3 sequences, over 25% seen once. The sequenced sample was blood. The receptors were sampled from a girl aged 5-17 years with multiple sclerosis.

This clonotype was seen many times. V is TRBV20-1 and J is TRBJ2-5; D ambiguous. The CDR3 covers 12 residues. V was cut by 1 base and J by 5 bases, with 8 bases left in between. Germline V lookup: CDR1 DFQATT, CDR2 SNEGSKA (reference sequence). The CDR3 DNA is TGCAGTGCTAGAGTACCGTCGGAGACCCAGTACTTC. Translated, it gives CSARVPSETQYF.

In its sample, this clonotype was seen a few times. CDR3: CASSLEGGDGYTF. CDR3 coding DNA: TGCGCCAGCAGCTTGGAAGGGGGGGATGGCTACACCTTC. The chain joins TRBV5-1 to TRBJ1-2; possibly TRBD1 for D (6 bases). V lost 0 bases, J lost 6 bases, and 9 bases lay in between. Germline values: CDR1 SGHRS, CDR2 YFSETQ. The CDR3 loop spans 13 amino acids.

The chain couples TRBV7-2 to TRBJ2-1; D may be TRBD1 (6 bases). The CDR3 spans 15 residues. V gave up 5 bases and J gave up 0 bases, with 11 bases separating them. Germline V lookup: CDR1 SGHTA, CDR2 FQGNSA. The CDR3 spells CASSPRGGSYNEQFF. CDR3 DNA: TGTGCCAGCAGCCCCAGGGGTGGCTCCTACAATGAGCAGTTCTTC.

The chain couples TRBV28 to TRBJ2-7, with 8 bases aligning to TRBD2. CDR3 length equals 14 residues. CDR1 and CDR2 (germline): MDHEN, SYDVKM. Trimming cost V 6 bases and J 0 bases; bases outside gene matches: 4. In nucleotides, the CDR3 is TGTGCCAGCAGCCCCGGGGGGGCCTCCTACGAGCAGTACTTC. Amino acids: CASSPGGASYEQYF.

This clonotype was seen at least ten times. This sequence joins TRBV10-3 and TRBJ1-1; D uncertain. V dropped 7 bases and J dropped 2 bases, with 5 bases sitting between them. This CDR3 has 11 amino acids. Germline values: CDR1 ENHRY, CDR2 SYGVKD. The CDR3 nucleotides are TGTGCCATCAAGGTTAACACTGAAGCTTTCTTT. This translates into CAIKVNTEAFF.

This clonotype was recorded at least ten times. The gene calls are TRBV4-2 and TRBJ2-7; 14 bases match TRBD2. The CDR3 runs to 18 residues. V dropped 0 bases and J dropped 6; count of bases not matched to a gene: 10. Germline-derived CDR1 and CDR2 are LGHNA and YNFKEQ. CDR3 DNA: TGTGCCAGCAGCCAAGATGTGGCCGGGACTAGCGGGAGACTCGAGCAGTACTTC. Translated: CASSQDVAGTSGRLEQYF.

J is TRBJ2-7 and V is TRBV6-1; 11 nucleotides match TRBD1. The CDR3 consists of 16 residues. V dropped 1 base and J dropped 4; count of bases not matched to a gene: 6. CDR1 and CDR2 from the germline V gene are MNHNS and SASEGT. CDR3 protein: CASSEGIGQGAYEQYF. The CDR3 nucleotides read TGTGCCAGCAGTGAAGGTATAGGACAGGGGGCTTACGAGCAGTACTTC.

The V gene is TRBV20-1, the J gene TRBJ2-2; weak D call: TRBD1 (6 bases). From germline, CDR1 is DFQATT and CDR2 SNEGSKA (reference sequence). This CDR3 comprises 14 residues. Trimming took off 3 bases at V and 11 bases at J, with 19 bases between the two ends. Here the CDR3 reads CSASRRTAVNELFF. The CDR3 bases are TGCAGTGCTAGTCGTAGGACAGCCGTCAATGAGCTGTTTTTT.

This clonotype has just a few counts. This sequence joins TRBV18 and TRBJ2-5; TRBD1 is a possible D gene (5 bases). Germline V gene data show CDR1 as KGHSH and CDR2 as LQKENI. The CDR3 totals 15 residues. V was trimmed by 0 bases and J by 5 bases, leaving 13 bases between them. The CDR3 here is CASSPPQGMSETQYF. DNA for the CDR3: TGTGCCAGCTCACCACCCCAGGGAATGAGCGAGACCCAGTACTTC.

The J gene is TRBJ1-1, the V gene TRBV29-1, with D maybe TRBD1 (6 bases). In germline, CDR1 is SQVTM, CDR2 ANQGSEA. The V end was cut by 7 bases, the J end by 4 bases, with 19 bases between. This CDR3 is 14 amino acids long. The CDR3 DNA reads TGCAGCGGTAGGCTCGGGGGGCTTGGCACTGAAGCTTTCTTT. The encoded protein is CSGRLGGLGTEAFF. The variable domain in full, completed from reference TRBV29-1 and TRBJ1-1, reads SAVISQKPSRDICQRGTSLTIQCQVDSQVTMMFWYRQQPGQSLTLIATANQGSEATYESGFVIDKFPISRPNLTFSTLTVSNMSPEDSSIYLCSGRLGGLGTEAFFGQGTRLTVV.

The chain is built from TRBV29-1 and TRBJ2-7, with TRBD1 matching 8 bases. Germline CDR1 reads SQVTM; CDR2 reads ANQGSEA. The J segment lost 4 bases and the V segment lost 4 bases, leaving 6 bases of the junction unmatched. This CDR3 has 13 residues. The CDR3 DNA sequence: TGCAGCGTTGGGAGGACAGGGATTTACGAGCAGTACTTC. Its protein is CSVGRTGIYEQYF.

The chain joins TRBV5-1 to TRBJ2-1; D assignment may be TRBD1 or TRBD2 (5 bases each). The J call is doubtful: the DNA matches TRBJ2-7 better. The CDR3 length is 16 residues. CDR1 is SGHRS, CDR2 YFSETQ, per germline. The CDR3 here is CASSLSRDPPSYEQYF. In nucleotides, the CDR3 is TGCGCCAGCAGCTTGAGCAGGGACCCTCCCAGCTACGAGCAGTACTTC.

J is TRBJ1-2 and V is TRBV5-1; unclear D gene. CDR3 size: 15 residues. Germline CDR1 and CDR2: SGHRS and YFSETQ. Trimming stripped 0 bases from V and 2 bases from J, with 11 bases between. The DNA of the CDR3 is TGCGCCAGCAGCTTGGATAGGGCCTCCAACTATGGCTACACCTTC. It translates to CASSLDRASNYGYTF.

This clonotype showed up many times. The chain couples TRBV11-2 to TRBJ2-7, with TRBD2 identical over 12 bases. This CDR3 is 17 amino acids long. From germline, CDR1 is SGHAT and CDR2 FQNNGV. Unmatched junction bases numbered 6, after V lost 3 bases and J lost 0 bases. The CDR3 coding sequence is TGTGCCAGCAGCTTTCCCGCTAGCGGGAGGGTCTCCTACGAGCAGTACTTC. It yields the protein CASSFPASGRVSYEQYF.

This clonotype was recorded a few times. CDR3 amino acids: CASSPEDSGVQFF. CDR3 sequence (DNA): TGTGCCAGCTCACCAGAGGATAGCGGGGTGCAGTTCTTC. The gene calls are TRBV18 and TRBJ2-1; TRBD2 agrees at 8 bases. Trimming removed 2 bases from V and 12 bases from J; junction bases left unmatched: 6. From germline, CDR1 is KGHSH and CDR2 LQKENI. The CDR3 extends over 13 amino acids.

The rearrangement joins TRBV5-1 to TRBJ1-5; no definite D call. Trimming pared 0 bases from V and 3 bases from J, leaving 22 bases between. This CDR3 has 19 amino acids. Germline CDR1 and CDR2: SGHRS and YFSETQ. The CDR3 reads CASSLVVGLKGKNNQPQHF. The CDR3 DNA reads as TGCGCCAGCAGCTTGGTGGTGGGCCTGAAAGGGAAGAACAATCAGCCCCAGCATTTT. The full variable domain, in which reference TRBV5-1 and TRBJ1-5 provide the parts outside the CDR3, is KAGVTQTPRYLIKTRGQQVTLSCSPISGHRSVSWYQQTPGQGLQFLFEYFSETQRNKGNFPGRFSGRQFSNSRSEMNVSTLELGDSALYLCASSLVVGLKGKNNQPQHFGDGTRLSIL.

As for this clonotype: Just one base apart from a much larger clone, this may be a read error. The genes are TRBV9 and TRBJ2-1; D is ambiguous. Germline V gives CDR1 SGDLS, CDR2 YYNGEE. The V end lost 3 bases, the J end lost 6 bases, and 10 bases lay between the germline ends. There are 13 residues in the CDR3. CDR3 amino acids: CASSADLGNEQFF. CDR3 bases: TGTGCCAGCAGCGCAGATTTGGGCAATGAGCAGTTCTTC.

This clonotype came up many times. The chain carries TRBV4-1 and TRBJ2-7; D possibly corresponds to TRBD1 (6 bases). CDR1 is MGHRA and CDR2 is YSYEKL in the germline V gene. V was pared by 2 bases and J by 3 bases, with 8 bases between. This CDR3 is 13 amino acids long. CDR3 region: CASSQQQGYEQYF. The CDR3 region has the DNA TGCGCCAGCAGCCAACAACAGGGCTACGAGCAGTACTTC.

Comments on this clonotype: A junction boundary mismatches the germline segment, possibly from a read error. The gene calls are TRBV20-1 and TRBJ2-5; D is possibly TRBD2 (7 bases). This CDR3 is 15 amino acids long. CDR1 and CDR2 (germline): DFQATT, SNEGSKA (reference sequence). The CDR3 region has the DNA TGCAGTGTTAGAGGGGAGGGGGGAATTGTGGAGACCCAGTACTTC. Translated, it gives CSVRGEGGIVETQYF.

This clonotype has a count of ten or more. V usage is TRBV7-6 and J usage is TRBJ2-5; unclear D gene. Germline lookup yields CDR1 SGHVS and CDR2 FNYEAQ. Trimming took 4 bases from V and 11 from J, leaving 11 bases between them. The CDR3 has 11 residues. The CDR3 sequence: CASSSETQQYF. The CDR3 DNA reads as TGTGCCAGCAGCTCGGAGACCCAGCAGTACTTC.

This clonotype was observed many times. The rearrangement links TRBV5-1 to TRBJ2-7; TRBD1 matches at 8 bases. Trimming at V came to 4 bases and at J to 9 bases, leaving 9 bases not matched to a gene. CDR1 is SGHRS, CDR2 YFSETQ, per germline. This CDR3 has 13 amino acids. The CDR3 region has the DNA TGCGCCAGCAGCCAGGGGACAGGTACATGGCAGTACTTC. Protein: CASSQGTGTWQYF.

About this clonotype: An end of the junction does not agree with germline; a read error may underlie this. The DNA for the CDR3 is TGTGGCAGTAGTATAGGGGACAGTACTGAAGCTTTCTTT. It specifies CGSSIGDSTEAFF. The rearrangement joins TRBV19 to TRBJ1-1, with 7 nucleotides matching TRBD1. The CDR3 consists of 13 residues. The germline gives CDR1 LNHDA, CDR2 SQIVND (reference sequence).

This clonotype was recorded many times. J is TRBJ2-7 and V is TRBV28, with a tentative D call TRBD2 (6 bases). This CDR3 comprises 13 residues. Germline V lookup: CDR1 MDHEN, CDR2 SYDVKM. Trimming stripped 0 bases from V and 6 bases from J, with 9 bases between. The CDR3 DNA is TGTGCCAGCAGTTTATGGGGGCGGGGCGAGCAGTACTTC. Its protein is CASSLWGRGEQYF.

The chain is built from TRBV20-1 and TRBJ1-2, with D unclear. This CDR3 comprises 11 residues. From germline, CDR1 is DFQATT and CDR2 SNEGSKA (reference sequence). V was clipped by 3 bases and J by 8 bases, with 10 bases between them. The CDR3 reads CSARAGIGYTF. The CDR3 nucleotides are TGCAGTGCTAGGGCCGGGATCGGCTACACCTTC.

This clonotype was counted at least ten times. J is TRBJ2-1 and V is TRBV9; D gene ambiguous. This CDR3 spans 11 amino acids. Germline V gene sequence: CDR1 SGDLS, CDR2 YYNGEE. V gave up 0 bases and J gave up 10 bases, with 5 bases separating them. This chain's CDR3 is CASSVGVEQFF. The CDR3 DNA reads TGTGCCAGCAGCGTAGGGGTAGAGCAGTTCTTC.